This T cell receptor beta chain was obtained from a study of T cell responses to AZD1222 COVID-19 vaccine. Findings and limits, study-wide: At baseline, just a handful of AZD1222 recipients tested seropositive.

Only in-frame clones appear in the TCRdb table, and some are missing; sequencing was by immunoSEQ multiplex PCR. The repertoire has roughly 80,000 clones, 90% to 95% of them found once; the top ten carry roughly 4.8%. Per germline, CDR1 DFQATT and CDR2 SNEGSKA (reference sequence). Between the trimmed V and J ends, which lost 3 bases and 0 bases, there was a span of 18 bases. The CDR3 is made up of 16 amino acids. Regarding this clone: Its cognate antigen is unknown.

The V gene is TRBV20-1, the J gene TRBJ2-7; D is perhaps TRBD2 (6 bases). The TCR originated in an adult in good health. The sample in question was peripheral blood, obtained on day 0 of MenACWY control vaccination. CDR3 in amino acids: CSASGGRLDSSYEQYF. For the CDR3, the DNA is TGCAGTGCTAGTGGAGGGAGGCTAGACAGCTCCTACGAGCAGTACTTC.